This TCR beta chain was documented in a study of T cell changes during pregnancy in multiple sclerosis. Clones were read by immunoSEQ multiplex PCR, and TCRdb kept only the in-frame ones, dropping some. Of tens of thousands of clones listed, roughly nine tenths are singletons. CDR3 length: 20 amino acids. Germline CDR1 is ENHRY and CDR2 is SYGVKD. The trim removed 0 bases at V and 0 bases at J, leaving 5 bases unmatched. The material sequenced was CD8+ T cells from peripheral blood mononuclear cells, taken in the second trimester of pregnancy. This TCR derives from a female donor with multiple sclerosis, enrolled in a pregnancy study. V is TRBV10-3 and J is TRBJ2-2, with TRBD2 identical over 15 bases. The CDR3 here is CAISESRGTSGGPNTGELFF. The CDR3 DNA is TGTGCCATCAGTGAGTCTCGCGGGACTAGCGGGGGGCCGAACACCGGGGAGCTGTTTTTT.